The clone carrying this TCR beta chain was seen a handful of times. MiXCR was run by TCRdb on the 5' RACE reads, yielding one entry per CDR3 protein. The sample has a few hundred thousand distinct CDR3 sequences; roughly 31% are singletons. Trimming stripped 4 bases from V and 2 bases from J, with 6 bases between. The length of the CDR3 is 11 residues. The germline V gene has CDR1 SQVTM and CDR2 ANQGSEA. The sample comes from a study of identical twins' blood T cells. All three twin pairs grew up together with likely shared infections and vaccines. V and J are TRBV29-1 and TRBJ2-7, with D possibly matching TRBD2 (5 bases). This receptor was identified in a woman aged 18-55 years in good health. The sample taken for sequencing was PBMCs. CDR3: CSVAGAYEQYF. The CDR3 nucleotides read TGCAGCGTTGCCGGGGCCTACGAGCAGTACTTC.